Listed below are T cell receptor beta chains from one sample, sequenced in a study of blood T cell repertoires in COVID-19. TCRdb's copy holds only in-frame clones and misses some; the assay was immunoSEQ multiplex PCR. The sample carries 300,000 or so clones, approximately 80% recorded once. What was sequenced was peripheral blood. The receptors come from a woman aged 45 to 65 with active or convalescent COVID-19. Both conserved end residues are part of each CDR3. D genes are given only for firm matches. Clone size is not always given. Where it is, it says once, few, many or a class for expanded clones.

J,size,V,D,length,DNA,CDR3
TRBJ1-2,.,TRBV5-1,.,14,TGCGCCAGTACACAGGCGGCCTCTGGCTATGGCTACACCTTC,CASTQAASGYGYTF
TRBJ2-4,.,TRBV3-1/TRBV3-2,TRBD2,13,TGTGCCAGCAGCCAAGATATGCTAGCGGGACAGTACTTC,CASSQDMLAGQYF
TRBJ2-2,.,TRBV27,.,14,TGTGCCAGTCGGGGAGATTCGAACACCGGGGAGCTGTTTTTT,CASRGDSNTGELFF
TRBJ2-7,.,TRBV4-2,.,15,TGTGCCAGCAGCCAAGAGGGCGGGAATCACTACGAGCAGTACTTC,CASSQEGGNHYEQYF
TRBJ1-5,once,TRBV28,.,15,TGTGCCAGCAGCGGAGCAGGGTTGGGCAATCAGCCCCAGCATTTT,CASSGAGLGNQPQHF
TRBJ2-4,once,TRBV7-2,TRBD2,19,TGTGCCAGCACCCTTACGGGGGCTAGCGGGAGCGGGGCCAAAAACATTCAGTACTTC,CASTLTGASGSGAKNIQYF
TRBJ2-3,.,TRBV29-1,TRBD2,17,TGCAGCGTTGACCGGACTAGCGGTGGGCGGGGCACAGATACGCAGTATTTT,CSVDRTSGGRGTDTQYF
TRBJ1-1,.,TRBV6-5,.,12,TGTGCCAGCAACACAGGGAACACTGAAGCTTTCTTT,CASNTGNTEAFF
TRBJ1-1,.,TRBV2,TRBD1,13,TGTGCCAGCAGGAGACAGGGTTTAGATGAAGCTTTCTTT,CASRRQGLDEAFF
TRBJ2-3,.,TRBV3-1/TRBV3-2,.,15,TGTGCCAGCAGCCAAGATGCTAGCGGCACAGATACGCAGTATTTT,CASSQDASGTDTQYF
TRBJ1-1,once,TRBV9,TRBD1,13,TGTGCCAGCAGCGTCGGGACAGGGACTGAAGCTTTCTTT,CASSVGTGTEAFF